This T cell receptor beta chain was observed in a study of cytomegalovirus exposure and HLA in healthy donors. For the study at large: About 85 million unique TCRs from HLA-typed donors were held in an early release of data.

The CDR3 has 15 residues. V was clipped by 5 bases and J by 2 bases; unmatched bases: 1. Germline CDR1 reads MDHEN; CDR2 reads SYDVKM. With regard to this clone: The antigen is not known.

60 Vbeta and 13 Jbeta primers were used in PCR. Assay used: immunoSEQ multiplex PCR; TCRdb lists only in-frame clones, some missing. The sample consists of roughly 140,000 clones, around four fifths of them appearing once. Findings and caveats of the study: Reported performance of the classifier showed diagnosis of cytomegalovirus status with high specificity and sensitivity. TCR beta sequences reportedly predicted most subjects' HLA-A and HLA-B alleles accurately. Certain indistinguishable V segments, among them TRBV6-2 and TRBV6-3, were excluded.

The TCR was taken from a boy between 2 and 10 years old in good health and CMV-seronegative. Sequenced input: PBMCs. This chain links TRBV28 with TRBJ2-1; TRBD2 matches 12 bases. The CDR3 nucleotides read TGTGCCAGCAGTCCTAGCGGGAGGGCCTACAATGAGCAGTTCTTC. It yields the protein CASSPSGRAYNEQFF.